The T cell receptor (beta chain) described here comes from a study of T cell repertoires in cytomegalovirus infection. General study results and limits: Within the response measured ex vivo, HLA-C-restricted CMV-specific TCR beta clonotypes were dominant.

This clonotype was counted a few times. What it recognizes is unknown. Via MiXCR, TCRdb re-called the reads, giving one row per CDR3 protein. Of around 78,000 distinct CDR3 sequences listed, 35% to 50% are singletons. Per the germline V gene, CDR1 is MNHNY and CDR2 is SVGAGI (reference sequence). The ends lost 6 bases at V and 11 bases at J; junction bases unmatched: 8. This CDR3 has 14 residues. The sample here was CD8+ T cells from cultured PBMCs, taken from culture after CMV antigen stimulation. V and J are TRBV6-6 and TRBJ1-6; the match to TRBD1 covers 9 bases. The source is a human donor in good health (CMV status not recorded). Some clones in this sample may be carry-over from other donors' samples. The CDR3: CASSDGTGNTPLHF. The CDR3 region has the DNA TGTGCCAGCAGCGACGGGACAGGGAATACACCCCTCCACTTT.